The sequence of this T cell receptor (beta chain) was determined in a study of response to subunit inactivated influenza vaccine. The study's findings and limits: The authors suggested that few new T cells are recruited per seasonal influenza vaccination.

Germline CDR1 MNHNS, CDR2 SASEGT. The CDR3 spans 17 residues. Trimming removed 5 bases from V and 6 bases from J; junction bases left unmatched: 14. This clonotype was detected only a few times. No antigen is known for it. TCRdb redid the calling of the RT-PCR reads with MiXCR, one entry per CDR3 protein. The sample lists 600,000 to 850,000 distinct CDR3 sequences, around 15% seen once, with 7.6% in the top ten. The rearrangement joins TRBV6-1 to TRBJ1-4; 8 bases agree with TRBD1. This sequence originates from a man aged 45-60 years who received an inactivated influenza vaccine. Sequenced material: PBMCs from blood, taken 14 to 15 days before vaccination. The CDR3: CASSPSSPDRVDEKLFF. CDR3 DNA sequence: TGTGCCAGCAGTCCATCGTCACCGGACAGGGTGGATGAAAAACTGTTTTTT.